This is a list of T cell receptor beta chains from one sample in a study of blood T cell repertoires in COVID-19. Only in-frame clones appear in the TCRdb table, and some are missing; sequencing was by immunoSEQ multiplex PCR. The profile shows around 60,000 clones, around nine tenths of them singletons. The sequenced sample consisted of peripheral blood. Receptors were obtained from a man between 70 and 80 years old with acute or convalescent COVID-19. CDR3s include the opening cysteine and the closing phenylalanine or tryptophan. The D gene is left open where the match is weak. Not every row has a clone size; where given, it reads once, few, many or a size class.

-,TRBD2,TRBV19,TRBJ2-1,TGTGCCAGTAAAAGCATGACTAGCGGGGCCAATGAGCAGTTCTTC,CASKSMTSGANEQFF
-,-,TRBV9,TRBJ1-2,TGTGCCAGCAGCGTTGGGGGCTTAGGTAACTACTATGGCTACACCTTC,CASSVGGLGNYYGYTF
-,TRBD2,TRBV9,TRBJ2-1,TGTGCCAGCAGCGTAGATGAAGGTAGCGGGGCTCGTTTCCTTGAGCAGTTCTTC,CASSVDEGSGARFLEQFF
-,-,TRBV6-6,TRBJ2-2,TGTGCCAGCAGGGAGACAGGAAAGAACACCGGGGAGCTGTTTTTT,CASRETGKNTGELFF
-,-,TRBV29-1,TRBJ1-1,TGCGTAAGATCCCCCACAGTGAACACTGAAGCTTTCTTT,CVRSPTVNTEAFF
-,-,TRBV6-6,TRBJ1-2,TGTGCCAGCAGTTACCTAAGTTTTCCCTACACCTTC,CASSYLSFPYTF
-,TRBD2,TRBV29-1,TRBJ2-5,TGCAGCGTTGAAGGGGGGGGGCAAGAGACCCAGTACTTC,CSVEGGGQETQYF
once,-,TRBV7-2,TRBJ2-1,TGTGCCAGCAGCCCACGAAGGGACGGGGGATCTGATGAGCAGTTCTTC,CASSPRRDGGSDEQFF
-,TRBD2,TRBV6-6,TRBJ2-7,TGTGCCAGCAGTAACCGGGGAGGGCAGGGCGAGCAGTACTTC,CASSNRGGQGEQYF
-,-,TRBV3-1/TRBV3-2,TRBJ2-3,TGTGCCAGCAGCCCAGGGAATACGCAGTATTTT,CASSPGNTQYF
-,TRBD1,TRBV6-2/TRBV6-3,TRBJ2-3,TGTGCCAGCAGTCCCTACAGGGGGACAGATACGCAGTATTTT,CASSPYRGTDTQYF
-,TRBD2,TRBV4-3,TRBJ2-3,TGCGCCAGCAGCCAAGACGGGCTAGCGGGGGCCTCTCGTGACGGTACGCAGTATTTT,CASSQDGLAGASRDGTQYF
-,TRBD2,TRBV2,TRBJ2-1,TGTGCCAGCAGTGAACAAAGACTAGCGGTGGCTCGGGAGCAGTTCTTC,CASSEQRLAVAREQFF
-,TRBD2,TRBV7-7,TRBJ2-3,TGTGCCAGCAGCTTCCACGGGGGGGCCGGAGATACGCAGTATTTT,CASSFHGGAGDTQYF
-,-,TRBV7-8,TRBJ1-2,TGTGCCAGCAGCCCCCCTACCGGCTACACCTTC,CASSPPTGYTF
-,TRBD1,TRBV6-5,TRBJ2-7,TGTGCCAGCAGTAGTGGGGGACAGAATTCCTACGAGCAGTACTTC,CASSSGGQNSYEQYF
-,-,TRBV19,TRBJ2-1,TGTGCCAGTACGGCAGGGTTCGTCAATGAGCAGTTCTTC,CASTAGFVNEQFF
-,TRBD1,TRBV5-4,TRBJ2-2,TGTGCCAGCAGCCTCGGACAGGGGGGAGCCGGGGAGCTGTTTTTT,CASSLGQGGAGELFF
-,-,TRBV28,TRBJ1-5,TGTGCCAGCAGTTTCGGGAGGGGAAAACAGCCCCAGCATTTT,CASSFGRGKQPQHF
-,-,TRBV6-5,TRBJ1-4,TGTGCCAGCAGGGGGGGGGTGGCAACTAATGAAAAACTGTTTTTT,CASRGGVATNEKLFF
-,TRBD1,TRBV7-3,TRBJ1-3,TGTGCCAGCAGCTCCGGGACAGTGAGCTCTGGAAACACCATATATTTT,CASSSGTVSSGNTIYF
few,-,TRBV7-9,TRBJ1-3,TGTGCCAGCAGCCCCCGAGGTTCTGGAAACACCATATATTTT,CASSPRGSGNTIYF
-,-,TRBV2,TRBJ2-7,TGTGCCAGCAGCGCAACTAGGACAGTCGAGCAGTACTTC,CASSATRTVEQYF
-,TRBD1,TRBV5-5,TRBJ2-2,TGTGCCAGCAGCACAACCAGACAGGGGTCGGGCACCGGGGAGCTGTTTTTT,CASSTTRQGSGTGELFF
-,TRBD2,TRBV7-2,TRBJ2-7,TGTGCCAGCAGTCCCTACGGGACTAGTTCCTACGAGCAGTACTTC,CASSPYGTSSYEQYF